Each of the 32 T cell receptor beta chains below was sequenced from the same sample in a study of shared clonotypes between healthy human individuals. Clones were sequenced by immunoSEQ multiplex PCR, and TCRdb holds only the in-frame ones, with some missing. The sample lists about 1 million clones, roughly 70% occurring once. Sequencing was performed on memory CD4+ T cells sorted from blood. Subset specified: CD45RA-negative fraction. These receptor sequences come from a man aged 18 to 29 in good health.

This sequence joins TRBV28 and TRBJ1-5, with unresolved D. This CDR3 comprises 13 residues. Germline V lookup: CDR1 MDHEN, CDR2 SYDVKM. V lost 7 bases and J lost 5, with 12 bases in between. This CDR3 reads CASTSQRYQPQHF. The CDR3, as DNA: TGTGCCAGCACCTCCCAAAGGTATCAGCCCCAGCATTTT.

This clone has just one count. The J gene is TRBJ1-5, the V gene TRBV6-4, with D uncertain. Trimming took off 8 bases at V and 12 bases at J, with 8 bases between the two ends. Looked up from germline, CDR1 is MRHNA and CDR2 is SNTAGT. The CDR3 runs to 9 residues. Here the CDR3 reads CASGYLQHF. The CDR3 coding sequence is TGTGCCAGCGGTTATCTCCAGCATTTT.

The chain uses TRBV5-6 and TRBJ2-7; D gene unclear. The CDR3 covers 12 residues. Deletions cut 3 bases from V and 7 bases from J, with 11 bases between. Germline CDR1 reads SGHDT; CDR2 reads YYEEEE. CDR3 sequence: CASSSRLGEQYF. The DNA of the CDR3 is TGTGCCAGCAGCTCCCGATTGGGGGAGCAGTACTTC.

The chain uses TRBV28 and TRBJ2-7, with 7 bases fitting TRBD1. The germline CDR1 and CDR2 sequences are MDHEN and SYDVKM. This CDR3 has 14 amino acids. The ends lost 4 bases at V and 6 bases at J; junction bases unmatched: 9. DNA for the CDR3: TGTGCCAGCAGTTCCGGACAGGTCCAATCCGAGCAGTACTTC. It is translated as CASSSGQVQSEQYF.

CDR3 nucleotides: TGTGCCAGCAGCTTAGATGGGGGGACAACTACCTACGAGCAGTACTTC. This encodes CASSLDGGTTTYEQYF. This chain uses TRBV11-2 with TRBJ2-7; either TRBD1 or TRBD2 may supply D (6 bases each). The ends were cut back, 0 bases at V and 2 bases at J, with 14 bases in the middle. CDR1 is SGHAT, CDR2 FQNNGV, per germline. This CDR3 contains 16 residues.

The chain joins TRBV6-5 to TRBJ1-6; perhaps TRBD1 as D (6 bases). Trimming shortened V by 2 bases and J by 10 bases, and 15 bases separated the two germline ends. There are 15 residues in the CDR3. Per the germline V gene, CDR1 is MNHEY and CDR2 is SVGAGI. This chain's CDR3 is CASSYGGNRDSPLHF. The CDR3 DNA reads TGTGCCAGCAGTTACGGGGGGAACAGGGACTCACCCCTCCACTTT.

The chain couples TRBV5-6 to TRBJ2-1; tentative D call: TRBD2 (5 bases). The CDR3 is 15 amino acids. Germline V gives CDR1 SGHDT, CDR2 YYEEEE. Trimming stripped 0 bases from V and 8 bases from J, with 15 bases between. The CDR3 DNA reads TGTGCCAGCAGCTTGGCGGCGGGCTTACTACATGAGCAGTTCTTC. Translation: CASSLAAGLLHEQFF.

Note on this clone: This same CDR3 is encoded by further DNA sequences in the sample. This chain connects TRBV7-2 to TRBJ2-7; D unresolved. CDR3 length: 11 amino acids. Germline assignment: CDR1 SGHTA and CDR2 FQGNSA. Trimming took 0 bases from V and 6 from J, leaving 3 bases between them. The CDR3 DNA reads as TGTGCCAGCAGCTTAGCGCTCGAGCAGTACTTC. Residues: CASSLALEQYF.

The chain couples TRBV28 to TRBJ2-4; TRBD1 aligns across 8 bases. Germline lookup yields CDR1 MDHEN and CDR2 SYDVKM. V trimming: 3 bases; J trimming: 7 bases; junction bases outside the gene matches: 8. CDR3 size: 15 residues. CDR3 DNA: TGTGCCAGCAGTTTGACAGGGGCGCTAAGGAACATTCAGTACTTC. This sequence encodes CASSLTGALRNIQYF.

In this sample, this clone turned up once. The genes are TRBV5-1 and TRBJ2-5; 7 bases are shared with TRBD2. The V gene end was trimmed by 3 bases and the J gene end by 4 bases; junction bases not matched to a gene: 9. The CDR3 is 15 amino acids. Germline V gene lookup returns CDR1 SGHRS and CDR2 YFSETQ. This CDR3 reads CASSSRTGGGETQYF. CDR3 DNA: TGCGCCAGCAGCTCTCGTACGGGAGGAGGAGAGACCCAGTACTTC.

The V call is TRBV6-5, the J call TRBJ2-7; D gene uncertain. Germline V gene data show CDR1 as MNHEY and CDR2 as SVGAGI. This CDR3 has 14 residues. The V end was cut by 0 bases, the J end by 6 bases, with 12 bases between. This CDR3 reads CASSYSGISSEQYF. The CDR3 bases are TGTGCCAGCAGTTACTCAGGAATTAGCTCCGAGCAGTACTTC.

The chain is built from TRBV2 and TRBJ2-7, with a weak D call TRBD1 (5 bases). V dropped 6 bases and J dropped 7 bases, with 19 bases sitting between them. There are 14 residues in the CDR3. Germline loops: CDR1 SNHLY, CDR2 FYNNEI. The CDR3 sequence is CASRGLYSLGEQYF. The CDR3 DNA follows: TGTGCCAGCAGGGGGCTTTACAGTCTGGGGGAGCAGTACTTC. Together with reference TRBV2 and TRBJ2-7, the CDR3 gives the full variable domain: EPEVTQTPSHQVTQMGQEVILRCVPISNHLYFYWYRQILGQKVEFLVSFYNNEISEKSEIFDDQFSVERPDGSNFTLKIRSTKLEDSAMYFCASRGLYSLGEQYFGPGTRLTVT.

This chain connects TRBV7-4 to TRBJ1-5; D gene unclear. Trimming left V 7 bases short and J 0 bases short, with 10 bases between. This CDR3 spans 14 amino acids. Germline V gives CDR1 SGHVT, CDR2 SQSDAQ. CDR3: CASTLPHSNQPQHF. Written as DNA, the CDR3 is TGTGCCAGCACCTTGCCCCATAGCAATCAGCCCCAGCATTTT. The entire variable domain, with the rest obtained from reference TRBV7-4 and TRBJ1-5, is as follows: GAGVSQSPRYKVAKRGRDVALRCDSISGHVTLYWYRQTLGQGSEVLTYSQSDAQRDKSGRPSGRFSAERPERSVSTLKIQRTEQGDSAVYLCASTLPHSNQPQHFGDGTRLSIL.

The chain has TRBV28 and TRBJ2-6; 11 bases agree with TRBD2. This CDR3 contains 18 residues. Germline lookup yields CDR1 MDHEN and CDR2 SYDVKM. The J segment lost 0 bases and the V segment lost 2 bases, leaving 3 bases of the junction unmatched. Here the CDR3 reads CASSLKLAGVSGANVLTF. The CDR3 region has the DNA TGTGCCAGCAGTTTAAAACTAGCGGGGGTCTCTGGGGCCAACGTCCTGACTTTC.

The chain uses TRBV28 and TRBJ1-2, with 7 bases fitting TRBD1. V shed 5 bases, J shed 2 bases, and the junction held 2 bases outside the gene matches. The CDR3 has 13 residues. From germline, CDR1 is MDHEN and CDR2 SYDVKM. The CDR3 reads CASSKTGNYGYTF. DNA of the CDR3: TGTGCCAGCAGTAAGACAGGGAACTATGGCTACACCTTC.

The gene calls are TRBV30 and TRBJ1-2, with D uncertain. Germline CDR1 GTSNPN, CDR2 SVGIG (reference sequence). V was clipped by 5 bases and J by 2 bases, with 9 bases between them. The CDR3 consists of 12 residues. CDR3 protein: CAWVQENYGYTF. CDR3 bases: TGTGCCTGGGTACAAGAGAACTATGGCTACACCTTC.

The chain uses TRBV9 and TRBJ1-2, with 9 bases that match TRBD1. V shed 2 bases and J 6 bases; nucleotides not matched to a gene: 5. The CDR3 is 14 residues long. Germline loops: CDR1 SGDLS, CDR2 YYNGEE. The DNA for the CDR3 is TGTGCCAGCAGCGTGACGGGACAGGGAGATGGCTACACCTTC. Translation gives CASSVTGQGDGYTF.

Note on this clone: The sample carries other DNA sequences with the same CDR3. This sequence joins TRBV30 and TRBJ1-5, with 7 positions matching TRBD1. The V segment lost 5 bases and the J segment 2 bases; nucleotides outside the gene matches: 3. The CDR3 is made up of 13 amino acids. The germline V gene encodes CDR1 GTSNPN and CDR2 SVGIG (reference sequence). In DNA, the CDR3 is TGTGCCTGGGGGCAGGGGGGCAATCAGCCCCAGCATTTT. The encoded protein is CAWGQGGNQPQHF.

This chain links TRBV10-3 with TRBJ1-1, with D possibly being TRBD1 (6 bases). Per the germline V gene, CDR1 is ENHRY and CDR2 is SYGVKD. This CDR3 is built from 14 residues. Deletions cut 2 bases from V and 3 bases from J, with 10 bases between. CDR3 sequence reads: CAISERNRDTEAFF. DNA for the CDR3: TGTGCCATCAGTGAGAGGAACAGGGACACTGAAGCTTTCTTT.

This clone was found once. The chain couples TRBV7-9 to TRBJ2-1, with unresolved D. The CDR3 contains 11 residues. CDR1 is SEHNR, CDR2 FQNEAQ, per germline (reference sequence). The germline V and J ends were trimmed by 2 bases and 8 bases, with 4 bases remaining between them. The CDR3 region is CASSLYDEQFF. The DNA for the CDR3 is TGTGCCAGCAGCTTATACGATGAGCAGTTCTTC.

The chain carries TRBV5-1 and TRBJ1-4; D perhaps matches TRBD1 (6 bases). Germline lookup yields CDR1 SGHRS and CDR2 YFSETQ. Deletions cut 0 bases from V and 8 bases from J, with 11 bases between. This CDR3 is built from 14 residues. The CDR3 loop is CASSLAGGSEKLFF. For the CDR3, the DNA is TGCGCCAGCAGCTTGGCCGGGGGCTCCGAAAAACTGTTTTTT.

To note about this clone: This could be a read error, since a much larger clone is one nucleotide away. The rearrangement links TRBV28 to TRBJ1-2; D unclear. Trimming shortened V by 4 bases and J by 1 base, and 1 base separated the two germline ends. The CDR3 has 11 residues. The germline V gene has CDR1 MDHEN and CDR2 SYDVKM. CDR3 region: CASSYNYGYTF. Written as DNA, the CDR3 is TGTGCCAGCAGTTATAACTATGGCTACACCTTC.

The DNA for the CDR3 is TGTGCCAGCAGCTTAGAACAGGGTCGAGGGACTGAAGCTTTCTTT. Its translation is CASSLEQGRGTEAFF. J is TRBJ1-1 and V is TRBV7-2, with D possibly matching TRBD1 (6 bases). Trimming left V 1 base short and J 5 bases short, with 14 bases between. CDR3 length equals 15 residues. Germline V gene lookup returns CDR1 SGHTA and CDR2 FQGNSA.

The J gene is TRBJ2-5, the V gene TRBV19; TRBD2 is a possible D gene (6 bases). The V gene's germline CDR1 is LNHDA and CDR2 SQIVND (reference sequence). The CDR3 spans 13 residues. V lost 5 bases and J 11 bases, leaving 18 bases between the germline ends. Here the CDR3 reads CASSPQGWGEQYF. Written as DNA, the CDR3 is TGTGCCAGTAGTCCCCAGGGTTGGGGGGAGCAGTACTTC.

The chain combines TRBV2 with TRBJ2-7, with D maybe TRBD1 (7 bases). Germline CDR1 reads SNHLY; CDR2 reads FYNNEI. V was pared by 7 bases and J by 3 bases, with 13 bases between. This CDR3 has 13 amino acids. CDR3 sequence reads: CASNSRGVYEQYF. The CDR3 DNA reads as TGTGCCAGCAATTCCAGGGGGGTCTACGAGCAGTACTTC.

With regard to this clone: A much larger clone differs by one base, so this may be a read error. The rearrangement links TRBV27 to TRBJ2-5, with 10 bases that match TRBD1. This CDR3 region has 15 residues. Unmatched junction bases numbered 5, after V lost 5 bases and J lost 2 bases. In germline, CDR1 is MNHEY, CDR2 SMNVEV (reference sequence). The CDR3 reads CASSPGTGVQETQYF. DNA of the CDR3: TGTGCCAGCAGTCCCGGGACAGGGGTTCAAGAGACCCAGTACTTC.

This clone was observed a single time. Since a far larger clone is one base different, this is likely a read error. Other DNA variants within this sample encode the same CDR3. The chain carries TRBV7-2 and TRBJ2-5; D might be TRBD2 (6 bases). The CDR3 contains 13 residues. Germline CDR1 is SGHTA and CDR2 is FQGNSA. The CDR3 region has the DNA TGTGCCAGCAGCGTAGCGGACCTTGGAACCCAGTACTTC. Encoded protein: CASSVADLGTQYF. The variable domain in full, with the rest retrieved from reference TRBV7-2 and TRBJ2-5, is GAGVSQSPSNKVTEKGKDVELRCDPISGHTALYWYRQSLGQGLEFLIYFQGNSAPDKSGLPSDRFSAERTGGSVSTLTIQRTQQEDSAVYLCASSVADLGTQYFGPGTRLLVL.

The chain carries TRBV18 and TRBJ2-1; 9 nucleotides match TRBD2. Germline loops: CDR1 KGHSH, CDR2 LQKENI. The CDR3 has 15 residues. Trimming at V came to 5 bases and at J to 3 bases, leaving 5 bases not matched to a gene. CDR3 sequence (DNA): TGTGCCAGCTCATCCGGGACTAGCAGCTACAATGAGCAGTTCTTC. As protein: CASSSGTSSYNEQFF.

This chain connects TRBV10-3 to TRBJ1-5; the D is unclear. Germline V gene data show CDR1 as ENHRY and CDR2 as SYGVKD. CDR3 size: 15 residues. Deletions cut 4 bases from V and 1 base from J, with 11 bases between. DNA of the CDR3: TGTGCCATCAGTGCAGCCAGCCAGAGCAATCAGCCCCAGCATTTT. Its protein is CAISAASQSNQPQHF.

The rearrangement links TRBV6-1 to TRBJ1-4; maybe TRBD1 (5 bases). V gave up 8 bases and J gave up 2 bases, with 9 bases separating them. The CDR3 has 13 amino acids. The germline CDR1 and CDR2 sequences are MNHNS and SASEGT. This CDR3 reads CASAGGTNEKLFF. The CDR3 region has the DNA TGTGCCAGCGCCGGGGGGACTAATGAAAAACTGTTTTTT.

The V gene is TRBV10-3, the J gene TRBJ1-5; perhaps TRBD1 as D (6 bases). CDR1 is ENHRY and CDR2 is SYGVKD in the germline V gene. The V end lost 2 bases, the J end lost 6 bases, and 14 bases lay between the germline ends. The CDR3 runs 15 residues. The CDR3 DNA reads TGTGCCATCAGTGAGGGGCCCCAGGGGAGTCAGCCCCAGCATTTT. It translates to CAISEGPQGSQPQHF.

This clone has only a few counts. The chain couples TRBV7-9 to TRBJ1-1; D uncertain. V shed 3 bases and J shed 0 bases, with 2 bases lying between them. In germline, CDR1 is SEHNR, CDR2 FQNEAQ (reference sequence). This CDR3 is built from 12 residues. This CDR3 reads CASSFVNTEAFF. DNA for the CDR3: TGTGCCAGCAGCTTCGTGAACACTGAAGCTTTCTTT.